This T cell receptor (beta chain) is drawn from a study of T cell repertoires in cytomegalovirus infection. Study details: Public TCR beta signatures were indicative of both CMV infection and a matching HLA type. The study, taken as a whole, reports: There were carriers of CMV plus the relevant HLA, and cumulative public TCR beta family frequency identified them. What dominated the ex vivo response were HLA-C-restricted CMV-specific TCR beta clonotypes.

V shed 0 bases and J shed 10 bases, with 13 bases lying between them. This CDR3 is 14 amino acids long. CDR1 is GTSNPN and CDR2 is SVGIG in the germline V gene (reference sequence). This clonotype was counted only a few times. Antigen unknown. TCRdb fed the reads into MiXCR, producing one record per CDR3 protein. The repertoire holds approximately 500,000 distinct CDR3 sequences, with approximately 11% as singletons. Sequenced material: PBMCs. This TCR was sampled from a human donor in good health (CMV status not recorded). Some clones in this sample may be carry-over from other donors' samples. This sequence joins TRBV30 and TRBJ1-6; tentatively, D is TRBD1 (5 bases). The CDR3 is CAWSVTGVGSPLHF. In DNA form, the CDR3 reads TGTGCCTGGAGTGTAACGGGGGTTGGGTCACCCCTCCACTTT.